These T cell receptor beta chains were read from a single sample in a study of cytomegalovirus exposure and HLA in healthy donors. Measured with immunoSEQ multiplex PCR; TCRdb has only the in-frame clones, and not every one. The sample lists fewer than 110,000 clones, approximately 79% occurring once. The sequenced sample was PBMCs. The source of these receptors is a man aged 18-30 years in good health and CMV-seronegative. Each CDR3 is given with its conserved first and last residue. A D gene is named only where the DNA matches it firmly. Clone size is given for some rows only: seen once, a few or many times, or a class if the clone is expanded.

CDR3nt: TGTGCCACCCCAGGAAGCTCCTACAATGAGCAGTTCTTC
CDR3aa: CATPGSSYNEQFF
v_gene: TRBV7-9
len: 13
j_gene: TRBJ2-1
abundance: .
d_gene: .

CDR3nt: TGTGCCAGCAGCTTGTTTTTCTACACAGATACGCAGTATTTT
CDR3aa: CASSLFFYTDTQYF
v_gene: TRBV5-5
len: 14
j_gene: TRBJ2-3
abundance: .
d_gene: .

CDR3nt: TGTGCCAGCAGCTTTGGGCAGGGACACGGGGCCAACGTCCTGACTTTC
CDR3aa: CASSFGQGHGANVLTF
v_gene: TRBV7-6
len: 16
j_gene: TRBJ2-6
abundance: few
d_gene: .

CDR3nt: TGTGCCAGCAGCCAAGAGCGGGGGATTTCCTACAATGAGCAGTTCTTC
CDR3aa: CASSQERGISYNEQFF
v_gene: TRBV14
len: 16
j_gene: TRBJ2-1
abundance: .
d_gene: TRBD2

CDR3nt: TGCGCCAGCAGCCCCCAGGGGACTGAAGCTTTCTTT
CDR3aa: CASSPQGTEAFF
v_gene: TRBV5-1
len: 12
j_gene: TRBJ1-1
abundance: .
d_gene: .

CDR3nt: TGTGCCAGCCAGGGGTATAGCAATCAGCCCCAGCATTTT
CDR3aa: CASQGYSNQPQHF
v_gene: TRBV28
len: 13
j_gene: TRBJ1-5
abundance: .
d_gene: .

CDR3nt: TGTGCCAGCAAGAGGGGGGGGCCCCACAATGAGCAGTTCTTC
CDR3aa: CASKRGGPHNEQFF
v_gene: TRBV7-2
len: 14
j_gene: TRBJ2-1
abundance: .
d_gene: .

CDR3nt: TGCGCCAGCAGCCAAGCAGGGTTTATAGGGGAAGCTTTCTTT
CDR3aa: CASSQAGFIGEAFF
v_gene: TRBV4-1
len: 14
j_gene: TRBJ1-1
abundance: .
d_gene: .

CDR3nt: TGCGCCAGCAGCCGAGCGGTGACTAGCGGGGGGACCACAGATACGCAGTATTTT
CDR3aa: CASSRAVTSGGTTDTQYF
v_gene: TRBV4-3
len: 18
j_gene: TRBJ2-3
abundance: .
d_gene: TRBD2

CDR3nt: TGTGCCAGCAGCTTAGGTCTGGCCACTGAAGCTTTCTTT
CDR3aa: CASSLGLATEAFF
v_gene: TRBV7-8
len: 13
j_gene: TRBJ1-1
abundance: .
d_gene: .

CDR3nt: TGTGCCATCGCCTCCACAGGGAACACCGGGGAGCTGTTTTTT
CDR3aa: CAIASTGNTGELFF
v_gene: TRBV10-3
len: 14
j_gene: TRBJ2-2
abundance: .
d_gene: .

CDR3nt: TGTGCCAGTAGCCTCCAGGGTCCGGGAGGGCAGCCCCAGCATTTT
CDR3aa: CASSLQGPGGQPQHF
v_gene: TRBV19
len: 15
j_gene: TRBJ1-5
abundance: .
d_gene: .

CDR3nt: TGTGCCAGCAGCTTAGTGGAGTCTAGCACAGATACGCAGTATTTT
CDR3aa: CASSLVESSTDTQYF
v_gene: TRBV7-8
len: 15
j_gene: TRBJ2-3
abundance: .
d_gene: .

CDR3nt: TGTGCCAGCAGTGAAATAACTAGCGGGCCTAACGAGCAGTACTTC
CDR3aa: CASSEITSGPNEQYF
v_gene: TRBV6-1
len: 15
j_gene: TRBJ2-7
abundance: .
d_gene: TRBD2

CDR3nt: TGTGCCAGCAAGTTCGGAGACAGGGATGCTGAAAAACTGTTTTTT
CDR3aa: CASKFGDRDAEKLFF
v_gene: TRBV6-5
len: 15
j_gene: TRBJ1-4
abundance: .
d_gene: TRBD1

CDR3nt: TGTGCCAGCAGCTTAGTCCAACTAGCGGGGGGAAGCAATGAGCAGTTCTTC
CDR3aa: CASSLVQLAGGSNEQFF
v_gene: TRBV11-2
len: 17
j_gene: TRBJ2-1
abundance: .
d_gene: TRBD2

CDR3nt: TGTGCCAGCAGCCTCAGCCGGGGTAGCAATCAGCCCCAGCATTTT
CDR3aa: CASSLSRGSNQPQHF
v_gene: TRBV2
len: 15
j_gene: TRBJ1-5
abundance: .
d_gene: .

CDR3nt: TGCGCCAGCAGCCAATTATCGTCCGGGGGATTGTACTACGAGCAGTACTTC
CDR3aa: CASSQLSSGGLYYEQYF
v_gene: TRBV4-3
len: 17
j_gene: TRBJ2-7
abundance: .
d_gene: .

CDR3nt: TGTGCCAGCAGTGCAGGGACTGAAGCTTTCTTT
CDR3aa: CASSAGTEAFF
v_gene: TRBV25-1
len: 11
j_gene: TRBJ1-1
abundance: .
d_gene: .

CDR3nt: TGTGCCAGCTTGCTACAGGGGAGTGGGAACACCGGGGAGCTGTTTTTT
CDR3aa: CASLLQGSGNTGELFF
v_gene: TRBV19
len: 16
j_gene: TRBJ2-2
abundance: .
d_gene: TRBD1

CDR3nt: TGCAGCGGACGGACTAGCGGGGGGCCCAATGAGCAGTTCTTC
CDR3aa: CSGRTSGGPNEQFF
v_gene: TRBV29-1
len: 14
j_gene: TRBJ2-1
abundance: .
d_gene: TRBD2

CDR3nt: TGTGCCAGCAGTTTTGGGCAGGGGGGCTACAATGAGCAGTTCTTC
CDR3aa: CASSFGQGGYNEQFF
v_gene: TRBV27
len: 15
j_gene: TRBJ2-1
abundance: .
d_gene: .

CDR3nt: TGTGCCAGCCAAGATGGGGCAGCGAACACCGGGGAGCTGTTTTTT
CDR3aa: CASQDGAANTGELFF
v_gene: TRBV11-3
len: 15
j_gene: TRBJ2-2
abundance: .
d_gene: .

CDR3nt: TGTGCCAGCAGCCAAGAGTTTGGACAGGGGTTTGAAAAACTGTTTTTT
CDR3aa: CASSQEFGQGFEKLFF
v_gene: TRBV4-2
len: 16
j_gene: TRBJ1-4
abundance: few
d_gene: TRBD1

CDR3nt: TGCGCCAGCAGCCGGTCGGGTGTTGAAGGCACTGAAGCTTTCTTT
CDR3aa: CASSRSGVEGTEAFF
v_gene: TRBV5-1
len: 15
j_gene: TRBJ1-1
abundance: .
d_gene: .

CDR3nt: TGCGCCAGCAGCCCTGGAGGCACAGATACGCAGTATTTT
CDR3aa: CASSPGGTDTQYF
v_gene: TRBV5-1
len: 13
j_gene: TRBJ2-3
abundance: once
d_gene: .